This entry lists 32 T cell receptor beta chains sequenced from one sample in a study of blood T cell repertoires in COVID-19. The method was immunoSEQ multiplex PCR; TCRdb's version includes in-frame clones alone and lacks a portion of them. Of fewer than 200,000 clones listed, roughly 83% are singletons. The sequenced sample consisted of PBMCs or T cells enriched from blood (not recorded which). The receptors shown here come from a woman aged 45-59 years who had recovered from COVID-19.

The rearrangement links TRBV27 to TRBJ2-5; TRBD1 might be the D (6 bases). The CDR3 has 15 residues. Germline CDR1 is MNHEY and CDR2 is SMNVEV (reference sequence). The V and J ends lost 5 bases and 5 bases respectively, with 18 bases between them. Here the CDR3 reads CASSGLATGQETQYF. The DNA of the CDR3 is TGTGCCAGCAGTGGCCTAGCTACAGGGCAGGAGACCCAGTACTTC.

The chain joins TRBV28 to TRBJ1-5; 10 nucleotides align to TRBD1. Trimming took 6 bases from V and 3 from J; bases not matched to a gene: 5. The CDR3 has 15 amino acids. Germline assignment: CDR1 MDHEN and CDR2 SYDVKM. CDR3 amino acids: CASRLTGGLNQPQHF. Here the CDR3 DNA reads TGTGCCAGCAGATTGACAGGGGGCCTCAATCAGCCCCAGCATTTT.

V is TRBV3-1 (or the pseudogene TRBV3-2) and J is TRBJ1-2, with TRBD1 as a possible D gene (6 bases). The CDR3 spans 12 residues. With 2 bases removed from V and 7 bases from J, the gap between germline ends came to 8 bases. CDR1 is LGHDT and CDR2 is YNNKEL in the germline V gene (reference sequence). The CDR3 DNA reads as TGTGCCAGCAGCCAACAGGGGATTGGCTACACCTTC. It codes for CASSQQGIGYTF.

The chain couples TRBV12-3 or TRBV12-4 to TRBJ2-3; 7 nucleotides match TRBD2. The V segment lost 7 bases and the J segment 1 base; nucleotides outside the gene matches: 2. CDR3 length: 13 amino acids. The CDR3 DNA is TGTGCCAGCACACGGGGGGGCACAGATACGCAGTATTTT. Translated: CASTRGGTDTQYF.

The CDR3 nucleotides read TGTGCCAGCAGTTCCACAGGGACCTACGAGCAGTACGTC. Translated, it gives CASSSTGTYEQYV. V gene TRBV27 combines with J gene TRBJ2-7, with D possibly being TRBD1 (6 bases). The CDR3 contains 13 residues. Germline V gene sequence: CDR1 MNHEY, CDR2 SMNVEV (reference sequence). Trimming pared 4 bases from V and 2 bases from J, leaving 9 bases between.

The chain recombines TRBV19 with TRBJ1-1, with D possibly matching TRBD1 (6 bases). The CDR3 covers 15 residues. CDR1 and CDR2 (germline): LNHDA, SQIVND (reference sequence). Trimming cost V 8 bases and J 1 base, with 17 bases left between them. DNA of the CDR3: TGTGCCAGTCAGGGGTATGGGGACCAGAACACTGAAGCTTTCTTT. This sequence encodes CASQGYGDQNTEAFF.

This rearrangement joins TRBV4-3 to TRBJ1-2; a weak D match, TRBD1 (6 bases). CDR3 length: 16 amino acids. Trimming removed 3 bases at V and 2 bases at J, with 16 bases between. In germline, CDR1 is LGHNA, CDR2 YSLEER. In DNA, the CDR3 is TGCGCCAGCAGCCACGGGGGGGCTCCGCTAAACTATGGCTACACCTTC. Amino acid sequence: CASSHGGAPLNYGYTF.

The CDR3 DNA reads as TGCGCCAGCAAAGGGACAGGGGACACTGAAGCTTTCTTT. Its protein is CASKGTGDTEAFF. The chain uses TRBV4-1 and TRBJ1-1, with TRBD1 matching 10 bases. The germline CDR1 and CDR2 sequences are MGHRA and YSYEKL. J gave up 3 bases and V 7 bases, and 2 bases lay outside the gene matches. This CDR3 comprises 13 residues.

The chain joins TRBV3-1 (or the pseudogene TRBV3-2) to TRBJ2-5; 9 bases map to TRBD2. Losses at the gene ends were 1 base for V and 4 bases for J; bases not matched to a gene: 10. CDR1 is LGHDT, CDR2 YNNKEL, per germline (reference sequence). The CDR3 is 17 amino acids. The CDR3 DNA follows: TGTGCCAGCAGCCAAGTGGTTAGCGGGAGAATCAGAGAGACCCAGTACTTC. It specifies CASSQVVSGRIRETQYF.

This clone appeared once. This sequence joins TRBV5-4 and TRBJ2-3, with TRBD1 matching over 7 bases. This CDR3 is built from 15 residues. J lost 3 bases, V lost 7 bases, and 11 bases had no gene match. Germline-derived CDR1 and CDR2 are SGHNT and YYREEE (reference sequence). CDR3 loop: CASSYQGEGTDTQYF. The CDR3 DNA follows: TGTGCCAGCTCATACCAGGGGGAAGGAACAGATACGCAGTATTTT.

This sequence joins TRBV25-1 and TRBJ1-2, with D possibly matching TRBD1 (6 bases). This CDR3 spans 14 amino acids. Germline-derived CDR1 and CDR2 are MGHDK and SYGVNS. V was shortened by 1 base and J by 3 bases, with 9 bases between the two germline ends. CDR3 DNA: TGTGCCAGCAGTGAATCCACAGGGTACTATGGCTACACCTTC. Protein sequence: CASSESTGYYGYTF.

The chain employs TRBV7-2 and TRBJ2-3, with 7 bases fitting TRBD1. CDR1 SGHTA and CDR2 FQGNSA come from the germline V gene. CDR3 length equals 14 residues. J gave up 4 bases and V 5 bases, and 6 bases lay outside the gene matches. The CDR3, as DNA: TGTGCCAGCAGCGACAGGGCCGGGCCAGATACGCAGTATTTT. It specifies CASSDRAGPDTQYF.

The rearrangement links TRBV30 to TRBJ2-5, with a tentative D call TRBD2 (5 bases). Germline CDR1 is GTSNPN and CDR2 is SVGIG (reference sequence). This CDR3 contains 14 residues. The V end lost 7 bases, the J end lost 7 bases, and 22 bases lay between the germline ends. Written as DNA, the CDR3 is TGTGCCTCAGAAACCCCGGGATTCATGGGGACCCAGTACTTC. Amino acid sequence: CASETPGFMGTQYF. Full variable domain (remainder filled in from reference TRBV30 and TRBJ2-5): SQTIHQWPATLVQPVGSPLSLECTVEGTSNPNLYWYRQAAGRGLQLLFYSVGIGQISSEVPQNLSASRPQDRQFILSSKKLLLSDSGFYLCASETPGFMGTQYFGPGTRLLVL.

The chain has TRBV5-1 and TRBJ1-2; unclear D gene. V lost 5 bases, J lost 7 bases, and 18 bases lay in between. The germline V gene encodes CDR1 SGHRS and CDR2 YFSETQ. This CDR3 region has 14 residues. CDR3 sequence: CASSYGNQRGGYTF. The CDR3 DNA is TGCGCCAGCAGTTACGGAAACCAACGGGGTGGCTACACCTTC.

The chain joins TRBV7-3 to TRBJ2-7, with 9 positions matching TRBD1. The CDR3 loop spans 15 amino acids. Trimming cost V 5 bases and J 0 bases; bases outside gene matches: 5. The V gene's germline CDR1 is SGHTA and CDR2 FQGTGA. In DNA, the CDR3 is TGTGCCAGCAGCAGGACAGGGGCTAGCTCCTACGAGCAGTACGTC. It yields the protein CASSRTGASSYEQYV.

This clone was picked up one time. The genes are TRBV5-5 and TRBJ2-3; 11 bases agree with TRBD2. Unmatched junction bases numbered 10, after V lost 7 bases and J lost 0 bases. Germline CDR1 is SGHKS and CDR2 is YYEKEE (reference sequence). CDR3 length: 17 residues. CDR3 amino acids: CASPGTSGGTSTDTQYF. The DNA of the CDR3 is TGTGCCAGCCCGGGAACTAGCGGGGGAACCAGCACAGATACGCAGTATTTT. Filled out from reference TRBV5-5 and TRBJ2-3, the complete variable domain reads DAGVTQSPTHLIKTRGQQVTLRCSPISGHKSVSWYQQVLGQGPQFIFQYYEKEERGRGNFPDRFSARQFPNYSSELNVNALLLGDSALYLCASPGTSGGTSTDTQYFGPGTRLTVL.

The sample holds a few counts of this clone. The rearrangement joins TRBV28 to TRBJ1-2; 11 bases are a match to TRBD1. J was trimmed by 6 bases and V by 2 bases; bases with no gene match: 8. Germline CDR1 and CDR2: MDHEN and SYDVKM. CDR3 length: 16 amino acids. DNA for the CDR3: TGTGCCAGCAGTTTAAACATCGGGGACAGGGGGGATGGCTACACCTTC. Protein product: CASSLNIGDRGDGYTF.

This clone has a single count. V and J are TRBV29-1 and TRBJ2-5; D possibly corresponds to TRBD1 (5 bases). The V and J ends lost 4 bases and 10 bases respectively, with 28 bases between them. Per germline, CDR1 SQVTM and CDR2 ANQGSEA. The CDR3 length is 16 residues. The CDR3: CSVGGVAPAGQGDQYF. The CDR3 DNA sequence: TGCAGCGTTGGTGGGGTGGCCCCCGCCGGCCAGGGTGACCAGTACTTC.

About this clone itself: Distinct nucleotide sequences in the sample also encode this CDR3. The chain uses TRBV28 and TRBJ1-2, with D perhaps TRBD1 (5 bases). Trimming removed 5 bases at V and 4 bases at J, with 11 bases between. This CDR3 contains 13 residues. From germline, CDR1 is MDHEN and CDR2 SYDVKM. The DNA of the CDR3 is TGTGCCAGCAGTCAAGGGGCGCGCTATGGCTACACCTTC. It specifies CASSQGARYGYTF.

The chain carries TRBV5-3 and TRBJ2-7; possibly TRBD2 for D (5 bases). TRBV5-3 is given ORF status, its function remaining uncertain. V was clipped by 0 bases and J by 2 bases, with 15 bases between them. The CDR3 is 16 residues long. This chain's CDR3 is CARSLGPRVPTYEQYV. CDR3 DNA sequence: TGTGCCAGAAGCTTGGGCCCGAGGGTACCTACCTACGAGCAGTACGTC.

The V gene is TRBV4-1, the J gene TRBJ2-7; D gene uncertain. This CDR3 has 18 amino acids. The V end lost 1 base, the J end lost 4 bases, and 23 bases lay between the germline ends. Germline V gives CDR1 MGHRA, CDR2 YSYEKL. The CDR3 DNA reads as TGCGCCAGCAGCCAAGGCTCGGTTGGAGCCGTTTTTGGGTACGAGCAGTACGTC. Translation gives CASSQGSVGAVFGYEQYV.

J is TRBJ1-4 and V is TRBV12-3 or TRBV12-4; weak D call: TRBD1 (6 bases). The CDR3 runs 13 residues. Trimming cost V 6 bases and J 1 base, with 6 bases left between them. The CDR3 DNA follows: TGTGCCAGCAGACAGGGAACTAATGAAAAACTGTTTTTT. This gives the protein CASRQGTNEKLFF.

This clone appeared a few times. This chain uses TRBV12-5 with TRBJ1-1; D might be TRBD1 (6 bases). The length of the CDR3 is 12 residues. CDR1 LGHNT and CDR2 FRNRAP come from the germline V gene. V was trimmed by 5 bases and J by 7 bases, leaving 11 bases between them. This chain's CDR3 is CASGLRTDEAFF. DNA of the CDR3: TGTGCTAGTGGTCTCCGGACAGATGAAGCTTTCTTT.

The genes are TRBV4-1 and TRBJ1-2; D unclear. Trimming took 0 bases from V and 3 from J, leaving 20 bases between them. The germline V gene encodes CDR1 MGHRA and CDR2 YSYEKL. The CDR3 length is 18 residues. DNA for the CDR3: TGCGCCAGCAGCCAAGACCGCCATTCCAGTACAGTCGACTATGGCTACACCTTC. Translated, it gives CASSQDRHSSTVDYGYTF.

CDR3 residues: CASSLWDKGSSGANVLTF. Here the CDR3 DNA reads TGCGCCAGCAGTCTTTGGGACAAGGGATCCTCTGGGGCCAACGTCCTGACTTTC. This chain uses TRBV23-1 with TRBJ2-6; D is possibly TRBD1 (6 bases). TRBV23-1 is an ORF; its function is uncertain. Between the trimmed V and J ends, which lost 4 bases and 0 bases, there was a span of 16 bases. The CDR3 has 18 residues.

The J gene is TRBJ1-5, the V gene TRBV3-1 (or the pseudogene TRBV3-2); D is uncertain. The CDR3 has 15 amino acids. Trimming took off 1 base at V and 7 bases at J, with 14 bases between the two ends. Germline values: CDR1 LGHDT, CDR2 YNNKEL (reference sequence). CDR3 in amino acids: CASSQGGVTYQPQHF. The CDR3 nucleotides are TGTGCCAGCAGCCAAGGCGGGGTAACTTACCAGCCCCAGCATTTT.

The chain is built from TRBV5-1 and TRBJ2-1; possible D gene TRBD2, 5 bases. The CDR3 covers 14 residues. Germline V gene sequence: CDR1 SGHRS, CDR2 YFSETQ. V gave up 3 bases and J gave up 5 bases, with 12 bases separating them. CDR3 coding DNA: TGCGCCAGCAGCTGGGCATGGGGAGACAATGAGCAGTTCTTC. This encodes CASSWAWGDNEQFF. Full variable domain (rest looked up from reference TRBV5-1 and TRBJ2-1): KAGVTQTPRYLIKTRGQQVTLSCSPISGHRSVSWYQQTPGQGLQFLFEYFSETQRNKGNFPGRFSGRQFSNSRSEMNVSTLELGDSALYLCASSWAWGDNEQFFGPGTRLTVL.

The chain links TRBV12-3 or TRBV12-4 to TRBJ2-3; D perhaps matches TRBD2 (5 bases). Trimming took 3 bases from V and 10 from J, leaving 8 bases between them. The CDR3 loop spans 11 amino acids. CDR3 residues: CASSLEAAQYF. CDR3 bases: TGTGCCAGCAGTTTGGAGGCGGCGCAGTATTTT.

This clone is a singleton in its sample. The rearrangement joins TRBV29-1 to TRBJ1-1, with 7 bases lining up with TRBD1. CDR3 length equals 13 residues. Germline-derived CDR1 and CDR2 are SQVTM and ANQGSEA. V trimming: 4 bases; J trimming: 4 bases; junction bases outside the gene matches: 6. CDR3 nucleotides: TGCAGCGTTGTAGTAACAGGGGTCACTGAAGCTTTCTTT. Amino acids: CSVVVTGVTEAFF.

The chain recombines TRBV5-3 with TRBJ2-7; 7 nucleotides align to TRBD1. TRBV5-3 is placed among ORFs of uncertain function. V lost 4 bases and J lost 4; bases outside the gene matches: 11. The CDR3 runs to 15 residues. In DNA, the CDR3 is TGTGCCAGAAGCCCTAAAGACAGGGAACTGTACGAGCAGTACGTC. Encoded protein: CARSPKDRELYEQYV.

The chain carries TRBV3-1 (or the pseudogene TRBV3-2) and TRBJ2-1, with D perhaps matching TRBD2 (5 bases). The V end was cut by 6 bases, the J end by 5 bases, with 11 bases between. The CDR3 sequence is 13 residues long. Germline loops: CDR1 LGHDT, CDR2 YNNKEL (reference sequence). DNA for the CDR3: TGTGCCAGCAGACCGAGGGCCCACAATGAGCAGTTCTTC. Residues: CASRPRAHNEQFF.

The chain joins TRBV19 to TRBJ1-5; D is uncertain. CDR1 and CDR2 (germline): LNHDA, SQIVND (reference sequence). The V and J ends lost 6 bases and 2 bases respectively, with 8 bases between them. This CDR3 comprises 13 residues. The CDR3 loop is CASRQPGNQPQHF. In nucleotides, the CDR3 is TGTGCCAGTAGACAGCCGGGCAATCAGCCCCAGCATTTT.